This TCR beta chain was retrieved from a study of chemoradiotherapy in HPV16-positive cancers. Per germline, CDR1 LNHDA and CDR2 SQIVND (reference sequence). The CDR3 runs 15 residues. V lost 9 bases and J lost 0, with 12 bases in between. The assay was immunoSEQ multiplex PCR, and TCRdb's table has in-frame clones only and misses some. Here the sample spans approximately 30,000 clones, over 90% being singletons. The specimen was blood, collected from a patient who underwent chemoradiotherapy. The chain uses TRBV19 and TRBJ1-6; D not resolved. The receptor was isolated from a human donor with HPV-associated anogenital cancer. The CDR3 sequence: CASCEASSYNSPLHF. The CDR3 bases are TGTGCCAGCTGCGAGGCGAGCTCCTATAATTCACCCCTCCACTTT.